This TCR beta chain was found in a study of blood T cell repertoires in COVID-19 (dated by TCRdb to 2018 to 2021). Study-level background: Samples covering the acute and convalescent phases of COVID-19 were provided by collaborators in the United States, Italy and Spain. HLA class I and class II types, where available, came from metadata supplied by the sample provider rather than from assay-based typing. Deeply sampled blood TCRbeta repertoires from subjects exposed to, actively infected with, or recovered from COVID-19 were included in the dataset. Samples came from the ongoing ImmuneRACE study (first 160 participants) plus 1,254 subjects from 6 global collaborators. The repertoires were made available in a free public database intended to serve as a resource for research on the immune response to SARS-CoV-2. A de-identified subject ID, COVID-19 status, age in years and sex were almost always included in the sample metadata. The material from the prospective study consisted of cDNA or gDNA derived from T cells, B-cell-depleted T cells, or PBMCs. Overall study results and their limits: The amount of clinical and demographic metadata varied by source and participant and was provided uncurated.

From its cysteine to its phenylalanine, the CDR3 spans 18 amino acids. The kept DNA is CDR3 alone, 54 bases in frame from the first base. Trimming removed 3 bases from V and 5 bases from J; the gene matches leave 11 bases unexplained. Taken from the germline V gene (reference sequence), the CDR1 and CDR2 loops are DFQATT and SNEGSKA. The immunoSEQ Assay, a bias-controlled multiplex PCR, was used to amplify TCRbeta CDR3 regions from genomic DNA. The study's own analysis went as follows. The number of nucleated cells in each sample was estimated from the amplification of reference gene primers within the assay. Sequence reads were collapsed and filtered to measure the absolute abundance of every unique TCRbeta CDR3 rearrangement. For each sample, productive Simpson clonality was calculated as the square root of Simpson's diversity index across productive rearrangements. Sourced from immuneACCESS, this table was stored by TCRdb with only in-frame sequences that have V and J called. A share of the clones is absent; for the studies checked, an unresolved V gene accounts for under half, and the remainder has no known explanation. D and trimming were read from the DNA, whereas the V and J calls and clone size are those reported in that table. The table for this sample lists under 250,000 clones; about 80% of them were counted only once. The top ten hold approximately 4.4% of the sample.

On this clone: Its antigen is still unknown. Base qualities are not provided; no much larger clone lies one nucleotide away.

Each collaborating institution followed its own protocols to collect whole blood in K2EDTA tubes. For TCRbeta analysis, collaborators shipped samples in one of three forms: frozen whole blood, isolated PBMCs, or DNA extracted from either of those sample types. Sequencing was performed on peripheral blood. The chain couples TRBV20-1 to TRBJ2-3; TRBD2 lines up with 16 middle nucleotides. The sequence came from a man aged 45-65 years with active or convalescent COVID-19. CDR3 loop: CSASGVGTSGGAGDTQYF. The DNA reads TGCAGTGCTAGTGGGGTCGGGACTAGCGGGGGGGCAGGAGATACGCAGTATTTT.